This record concerns one TCR beta chain sequence. CDR1 and CDR2 from the germline V gene are MNHEY and SVGEGT. V lost 2 bases and J 3 bases, leaving 11 bases between the germline ends. The CDR3 totals 14 residues. The table came from immunoSEQ multiplex PCR; TCRdb's copy has only in-frame clones and leaves some out. Among under 150,000 clones listed, around 91% were seen once. The sample is drawn from a study of T cell responses to AZD1222 COVID-19 vaccine. The receptor's source is an adult in good health. The chain uses TRBV6-2 or TRBV6-3 and TRBJ2-7, with D perhaps matching TRBD1 (5 bases). Specimen: peripheral blood, collected on day 0 of AZD1222 vaccination. CDR3: CASSYTDIGYEQYF. The CDR3 DNA reads TGTGCCAGCAGTTACACGGACATCGGCTACGAGCAGTACTTC.